This T cell receptor (beta chain) was identified in a study of control samples from healthy donors and cancer patients. Trimming cost V 0 bases and J 8 bases; bases outside gene matches: 13. In germline, CDR1 is ENHRY, CDR2 SYGVKD. The CDR3 is 19 amino acids. Here immunoSEQ multiplex PCR was the method, and the copy in TCRdb shows in-frame clones only, minus some. The sample records about 70,000 clones, about 80% being singletons. The chain carries TRBV10-3 and TRBJ2-1; 13 nucleotides align to TRBD2. This TCR derives from a woman aged 45-60 years with lung cancer. The sample comprised PBMCs. CDR3 sequence reads: CAISESYGTSGVLGDEQFF. For the CDR3, the DNA is TGTGCCATCAGTGAGTCGTACGGGACTAGCGGGGTCCTTGGGGATGAGCAGTTCTTC.